This T cell receptor beta chain is from a study of blood T cells in healthy people across ages. Study-level information: For every two T cells, template switching captured about one barcoded beta molecule.

The table lists this clonotype with many counts. The CDR3 covers 14 residues. CDR1 is MGHRA and CDR2 is YSYEKL in the germline V gene. V was pared by 2 bases and J by 2 bases, with 8 bases between. Primed by a sample-barcoded 5' primer and a J-beta primer mix, a second PCR proceeded for about 6 to 11 cycles. A template-switch adaptor that had 12 random nucleotides put a tag on each cDNA molecule. MiXCR was run by TCRdb on the 5' RACE reads, yielding one entry per CDR3 protein. The sample has roughly 1.5 million distinct CDR3 sequences, roughly 43% seen once. The source of this sequence is a woman aged 18-30 years in good health. Specimen: blood. The chain uses TRBV4-1 and TRBJ2-3; D is possibly TRBD2 (5 bases). The CDR3 coding sequence is TGCGCCAGCAGCCAACGGGAATCCACAGATACGCAGTATTTT. Protein: CASSQRESTDTQYF.